These 8 T cell receptor beta chains share one sample of origin, sequenced in a study of blood T cell repertoires in COVID-19. The data were produced by immunoSEQ multiplex PCR, yet TCRdb's version contains in-frame clones alone and is incomplete. The sample includes a few hundred thousand clones, about 90% seen only once; the top ten take approximately 1%. Material for sequencing was PBMCs or T cells enriched from blood (not recorded which). The receptor set was obtained from a woman between 25 and 40 years old who had been exposed to COVID-19.

The genes are TRBV3-1 (or the pseudogene TRBV3-2) and TRBJ2-3; D gene ambiguous. The V gene lost 1 base and the J gene lost 5 bases, with 19 bases spanning the gap. This CDR3 region has 17 residues. CDR1 is LGHDT, CDR2 YNNKEL, per germline (reference sequence). The CDR3 region is CASSQAPTGTAGDTQYF. CDR3 DNA: TGTGCCAGCAGCCAAGCACCGACTGGAACCGCCGGAGATACGCAGTATTTT.

The CDR3 reads CARGAAFSSYNEQFF. CDR3 bases: TGTGCCAGAGGGGCGGCCTTTAGCTCCTACAATGAGCAGTTCTTC. V and J are TRBV7-2 and TRBJ2-1; the D gene is possibly TRBD1 (5 bases). V shed 9 bases and J shed 0 bases, with 15 bases lying between them. This CDR3 comprises 15 residues. Germline V CDR1 and CDR2: SGHTA, FQGNSA.

The chain uses TRBV7-9 and TRBJ1-5, with 7 bases aligning to TRBD1. The CDR3 is 13 amino acids. V shed 8 bases, J shed 5 bases, and the junction held 6 bases outside the gene matches. CDR1 is SEHNR and CDR2 is FQNEAQ in the germline V gene (reference sequence). DNA of the CDR3: TGTGCCAGCGGCGACAGGGACGATCAGCCCCAGCATTTT. This gives the protein CASGDRDDQPQHF.

V is TRBV4-1 and J is TRBJ2-3; D is ambiguous. The V end was cut by 1 base, the J end by 6 bases, with 17 bases between. The length of the CDR3 is 16 residues. CDR1 MGHRA and CDR2 YSYEKL come from the germline V gene. Here the CDR3 DNA reads TGCGCCAGCAGCCAAGGTGGAGCGTCCCGCGGTGATACGCAGTATTTT. Translating it yields CASSQGGASRGDTQYF.

This clone has just one count. The J gene is TRBJ2-7, the V gene TRBV27; 8 bases line up with TRBD1. This CDR3 comprises 14 residues. The junction had 4 bases not matched to a gene; V was cut back by 4 bases and J by 2 bases. Germline assignment: CDR1 MNHEY and CDR2 SMNVEV (reference sequence). The CDR3, as DNA: TGTGCCAGCAGTTCCCCGGACAGGGCCTACGAGCAGTACTTC. It translates to CASSSPDRAYEQYF.

This rearrangement joins TRBV28 to TRBJ2-3, with TRBD2 matching 8 bases. The CDR3 is made up of 16 amino acids. CDR1 is MDHEN, CDR2 SYDVKM, per germline. Trimming took 6 bases from V and 1 from J; bases not matched to a gene: 9. In nucleotides, the CDR3 is TGTGCCAGCAGAGACTCCATAGCGGGACGCACAGATACGCAGTATTTT. It specifies CASRDSIAGRTDTQYF. The full variable domain, with the rest looked up from reference TRBV28 and TRBJ2-3, is DVKVTQSSRYLVKRTGEKVFLECVQDMDHENMFWYRQDPGLGLRLIYFSYDVKMKEKGDIPEGYSVSREKKERFSLILESASTNQTSMYLCASRDSIAGRTDTQYFGPGTRLTVL.

V usage is TRBV27 and J usage is TRBJ2-7; 10 bases are a match to TRBD2. From germline, CDR1 is MNHEY and CDR2 SMNVEV (reference sequence). The CDR3 has 16 amino acids. The V and J ends lost 4 bases and 0 bases, in that order; junction bases with no gene match: 6. This chain's CDR3 is CASSWGASGGSYEQYF. CDR3 nucleotide sequence: TGTGCCAGCAGTTGGGGGGCTAGCGGGGGCTCCTACGAGCAGTACTTC.

The chain uses TRBV7-6 and TRBJ2-1; 10 bases align to TRBD2. Trimming took 5 bases from V and 9 from J; bases not matched to a gene: 10. Germline values: CDR1 SGHVS, CDR2 FNYEAQ. The CDR3 sequence is 15 residues long. The CDR3 is CASSPISSGSGEQFF. CDR3 bases: TGTGCCAGCAGCCCCATCTCTAGCGGGAGCGGTGAGCAGTTCTTC.